This T cell receptor beta chain was obtained from a study of blood T cell repertoires in COVID-19. Study context: The United States, Italy and Spain were the sources of the acute and convalescent COVID-19 samples. PBMCs, B-cell-depleted T cells, or T cells provided the cDNA or gDNA that made up the material.

TCRdb's table, derived via immunoSEQ multiplex PCR, lists solely in-frame clones and lacks some. The sample lists tens of thousands of clones, about 83% occurring once. Source material: peripheral blood. The sequence was collected from a man aged 45-60 years with acute or convalescent COVID-19.

DNA of the CDR3: TGTGCCACCGTCCCATCCACCAAGAGTCCTCAGCCCCAGCATTTT. Amino acid sequence: CATVPSTKSPQPQHF. The V gene is TRBV19, the J gene TRBJ1-5, with no clear D. Germline V gene lookup returns CDR1 LNHDA and CDR2 SQIVND (reference sequence). The V and J ends lost 10 bases and 6 bases respectively, with 22 bases between them. CDR3 length equals 15 residues.